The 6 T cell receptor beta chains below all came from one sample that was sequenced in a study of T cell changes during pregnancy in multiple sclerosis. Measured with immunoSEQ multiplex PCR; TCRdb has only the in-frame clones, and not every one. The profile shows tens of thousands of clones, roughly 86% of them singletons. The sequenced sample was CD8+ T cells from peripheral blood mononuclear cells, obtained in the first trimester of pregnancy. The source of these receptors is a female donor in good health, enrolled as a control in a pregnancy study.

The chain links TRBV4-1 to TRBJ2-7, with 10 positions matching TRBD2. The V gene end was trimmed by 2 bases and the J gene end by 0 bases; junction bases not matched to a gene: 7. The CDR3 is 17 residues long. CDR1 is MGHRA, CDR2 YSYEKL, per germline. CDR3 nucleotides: TGCGCCAGCAGCCAAACAGCCGGGACTAGCGACTCCTACGAGCAGTACTTC. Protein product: CASSQTAGTSDSYEQYF.

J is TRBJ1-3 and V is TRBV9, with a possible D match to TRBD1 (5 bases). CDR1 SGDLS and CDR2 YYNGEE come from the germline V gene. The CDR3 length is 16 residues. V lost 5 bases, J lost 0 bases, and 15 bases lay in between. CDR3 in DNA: TGTGCCAGCAGTGCATGGGCGGGGGACTCTGGAAACACCATATATTTT. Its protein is CASSAWAGDSGNTIYF.

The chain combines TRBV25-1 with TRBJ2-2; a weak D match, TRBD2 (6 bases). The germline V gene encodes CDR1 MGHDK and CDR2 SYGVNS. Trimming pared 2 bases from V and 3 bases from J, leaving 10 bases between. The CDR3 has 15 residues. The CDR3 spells CASSEGTRYTGELFF. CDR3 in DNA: TGTGCCAGCAGTGAAGGGACTCGTTACACCGGGGAGCTGTTTTTT.

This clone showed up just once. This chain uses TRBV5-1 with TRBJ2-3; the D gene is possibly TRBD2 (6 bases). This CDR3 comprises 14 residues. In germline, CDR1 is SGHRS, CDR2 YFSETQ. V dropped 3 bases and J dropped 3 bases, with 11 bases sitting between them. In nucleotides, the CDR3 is TGCGCCAGCAGCTGGCTGGGGGGAACAGATACGCAGTATTTT. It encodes CASSWLGGTDTQYF.

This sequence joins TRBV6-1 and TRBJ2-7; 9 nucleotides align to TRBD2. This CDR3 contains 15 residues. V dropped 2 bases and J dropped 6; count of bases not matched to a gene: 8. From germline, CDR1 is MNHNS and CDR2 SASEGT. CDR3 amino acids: CASSEYGLAGSEQYF. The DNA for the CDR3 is TGTGCCAGCAGTGAATATGGGCTAGCGGGAAGCGAGCAGTACTTC.

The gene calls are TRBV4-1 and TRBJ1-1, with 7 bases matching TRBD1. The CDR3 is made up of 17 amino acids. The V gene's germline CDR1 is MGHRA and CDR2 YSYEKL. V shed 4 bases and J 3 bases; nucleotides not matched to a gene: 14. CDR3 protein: CASSPPRQGVGYTEAFF. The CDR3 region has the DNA TGCGCCAGCAGCCCCCCGCGACAGGGTGTCGGGTACACTGAAGCTTTCTTT.